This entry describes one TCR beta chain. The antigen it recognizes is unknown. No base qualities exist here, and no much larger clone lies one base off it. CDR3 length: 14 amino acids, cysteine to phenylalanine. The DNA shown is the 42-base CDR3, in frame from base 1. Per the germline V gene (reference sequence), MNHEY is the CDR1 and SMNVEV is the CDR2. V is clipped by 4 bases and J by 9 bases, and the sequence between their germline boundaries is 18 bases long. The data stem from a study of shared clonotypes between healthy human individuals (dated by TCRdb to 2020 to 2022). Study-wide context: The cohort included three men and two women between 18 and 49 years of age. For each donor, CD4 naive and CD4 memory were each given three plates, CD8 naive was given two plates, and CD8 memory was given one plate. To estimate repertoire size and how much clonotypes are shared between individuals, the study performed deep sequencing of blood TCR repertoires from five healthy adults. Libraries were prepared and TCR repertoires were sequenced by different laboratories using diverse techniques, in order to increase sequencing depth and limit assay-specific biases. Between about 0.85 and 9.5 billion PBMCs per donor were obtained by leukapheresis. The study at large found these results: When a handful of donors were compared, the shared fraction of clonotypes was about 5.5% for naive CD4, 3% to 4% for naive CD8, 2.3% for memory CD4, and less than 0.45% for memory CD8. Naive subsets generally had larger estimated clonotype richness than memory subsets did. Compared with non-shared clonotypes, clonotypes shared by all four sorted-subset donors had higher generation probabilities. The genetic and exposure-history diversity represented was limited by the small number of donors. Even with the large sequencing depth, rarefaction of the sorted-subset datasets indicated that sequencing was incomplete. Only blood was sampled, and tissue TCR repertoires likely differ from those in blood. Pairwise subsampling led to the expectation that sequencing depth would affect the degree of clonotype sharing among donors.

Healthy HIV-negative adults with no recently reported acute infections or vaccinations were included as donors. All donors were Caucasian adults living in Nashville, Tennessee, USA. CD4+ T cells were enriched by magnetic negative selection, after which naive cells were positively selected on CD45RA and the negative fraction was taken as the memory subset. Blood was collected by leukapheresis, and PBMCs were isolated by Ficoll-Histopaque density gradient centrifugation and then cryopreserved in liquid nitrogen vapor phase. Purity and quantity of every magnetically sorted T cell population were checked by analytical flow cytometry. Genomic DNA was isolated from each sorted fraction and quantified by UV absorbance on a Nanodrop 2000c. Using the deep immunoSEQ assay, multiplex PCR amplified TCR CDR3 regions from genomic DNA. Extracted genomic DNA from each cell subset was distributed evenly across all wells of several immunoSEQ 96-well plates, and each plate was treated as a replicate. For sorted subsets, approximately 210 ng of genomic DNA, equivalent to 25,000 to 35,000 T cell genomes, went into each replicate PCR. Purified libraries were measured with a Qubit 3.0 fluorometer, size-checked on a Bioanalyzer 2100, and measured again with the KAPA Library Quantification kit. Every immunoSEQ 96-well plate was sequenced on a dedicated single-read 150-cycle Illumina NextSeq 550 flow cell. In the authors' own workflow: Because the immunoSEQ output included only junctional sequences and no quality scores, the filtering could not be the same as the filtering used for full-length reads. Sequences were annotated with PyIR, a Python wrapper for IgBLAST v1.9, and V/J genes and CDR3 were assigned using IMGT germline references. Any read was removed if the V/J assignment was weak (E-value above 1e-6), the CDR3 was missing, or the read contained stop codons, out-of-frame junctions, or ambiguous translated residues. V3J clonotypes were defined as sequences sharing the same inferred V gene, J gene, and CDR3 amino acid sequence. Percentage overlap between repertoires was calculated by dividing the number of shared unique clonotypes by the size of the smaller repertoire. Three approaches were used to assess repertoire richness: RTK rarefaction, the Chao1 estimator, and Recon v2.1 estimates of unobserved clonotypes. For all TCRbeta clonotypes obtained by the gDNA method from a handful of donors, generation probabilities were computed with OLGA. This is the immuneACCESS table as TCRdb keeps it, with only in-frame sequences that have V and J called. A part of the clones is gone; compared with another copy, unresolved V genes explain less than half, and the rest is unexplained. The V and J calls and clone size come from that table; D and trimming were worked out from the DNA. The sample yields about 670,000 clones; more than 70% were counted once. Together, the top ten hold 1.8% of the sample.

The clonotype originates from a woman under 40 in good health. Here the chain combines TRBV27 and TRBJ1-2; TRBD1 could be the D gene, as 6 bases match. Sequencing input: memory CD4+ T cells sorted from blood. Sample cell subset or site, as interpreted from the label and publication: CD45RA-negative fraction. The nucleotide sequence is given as TGTGCCAGCAGTTCCGCCCTACAGGGAGTCAGCTACACCTTC. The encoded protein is CASSSALQGVSYTF.